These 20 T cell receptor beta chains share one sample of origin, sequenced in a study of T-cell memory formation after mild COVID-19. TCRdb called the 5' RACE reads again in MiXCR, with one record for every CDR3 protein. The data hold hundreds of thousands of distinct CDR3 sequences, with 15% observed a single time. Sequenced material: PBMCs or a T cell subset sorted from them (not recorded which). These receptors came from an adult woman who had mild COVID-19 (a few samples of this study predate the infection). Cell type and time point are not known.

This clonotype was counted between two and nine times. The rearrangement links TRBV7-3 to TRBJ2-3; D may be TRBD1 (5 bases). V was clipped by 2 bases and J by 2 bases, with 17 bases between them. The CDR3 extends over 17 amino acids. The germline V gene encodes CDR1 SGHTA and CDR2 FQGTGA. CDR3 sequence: CASSLSGASPNTDTQYF. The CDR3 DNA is TGTGCCAGCAGCTTATCTGGGGCATCGCCTAACACAGATACGCAGTATTTT.

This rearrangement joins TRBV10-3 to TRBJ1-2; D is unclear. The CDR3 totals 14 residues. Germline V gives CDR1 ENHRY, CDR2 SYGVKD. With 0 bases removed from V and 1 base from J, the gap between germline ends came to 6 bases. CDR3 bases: TGTGCCATCAGTGAGTCCAGGAGTAACTATGGCTACACCTTC. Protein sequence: CAISESRSNYGYTF.

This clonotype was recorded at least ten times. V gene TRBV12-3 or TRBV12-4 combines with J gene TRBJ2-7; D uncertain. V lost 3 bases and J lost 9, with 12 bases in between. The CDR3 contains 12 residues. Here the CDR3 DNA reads TGTGCCAGCAGTTTGCTGTGGACGGGGCAGTACTTC. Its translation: CASSLLWTGQYF.

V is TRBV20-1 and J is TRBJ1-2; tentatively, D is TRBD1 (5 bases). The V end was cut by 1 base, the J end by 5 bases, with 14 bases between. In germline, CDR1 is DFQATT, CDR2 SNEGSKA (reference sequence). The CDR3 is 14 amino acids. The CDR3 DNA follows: TGCAGTGCTAGAGTTGAGGGGAGGTATTATGGCTACACCTTC. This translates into CSARVEGRYYGYTF.

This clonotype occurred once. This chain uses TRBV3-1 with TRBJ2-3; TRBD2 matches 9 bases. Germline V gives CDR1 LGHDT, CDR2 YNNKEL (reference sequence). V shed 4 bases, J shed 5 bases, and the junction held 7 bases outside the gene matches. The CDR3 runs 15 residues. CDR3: CASSPGNSGRDTQYF. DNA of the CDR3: TGTGCCAGCAGCCCCGGTAATAGCGGGAGAGATACGCAGTATTTT.

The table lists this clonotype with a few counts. The CDR3 coding sequence is TGTGCCAGCAGCCTGGGACAGAATAGTCCCTACGAGCAGTACTTC. Protein product: CASSLGQNSPYEQYF. This chain connects TRBV12-3 or TRBV12-4 to TRBJ2-7; TRBD1 matches at 7 bases. Trimming cost V 6 bases and J 2 bases; bases outside gene matches: 10. The CDR3 is 15 residues long.

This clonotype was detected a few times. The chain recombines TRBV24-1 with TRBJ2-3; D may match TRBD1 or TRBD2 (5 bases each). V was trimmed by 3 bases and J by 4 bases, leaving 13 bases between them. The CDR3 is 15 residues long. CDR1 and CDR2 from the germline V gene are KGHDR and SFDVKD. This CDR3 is CATSDPRDAADTQYF. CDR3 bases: TGTGCCACCAGTGATCCGAGGGACGCGGCAGATACGCAGTATTTT.

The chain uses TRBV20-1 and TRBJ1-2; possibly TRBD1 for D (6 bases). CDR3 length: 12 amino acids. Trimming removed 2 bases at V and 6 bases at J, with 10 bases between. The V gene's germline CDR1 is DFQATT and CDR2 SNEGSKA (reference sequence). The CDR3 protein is CSARRGGDGYTF. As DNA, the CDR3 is TGCAGTGCTAGAAGGGGGGGGGATGGCTACACCTTC.

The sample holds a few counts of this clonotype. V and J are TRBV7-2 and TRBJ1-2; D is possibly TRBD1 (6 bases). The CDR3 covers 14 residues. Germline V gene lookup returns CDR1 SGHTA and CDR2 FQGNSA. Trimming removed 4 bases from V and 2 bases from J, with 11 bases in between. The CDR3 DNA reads TGTGCCAGCAGCTCGTACAGGGTAAACTATGGCTACACCTTC. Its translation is CASSSYRVNYGYTF.

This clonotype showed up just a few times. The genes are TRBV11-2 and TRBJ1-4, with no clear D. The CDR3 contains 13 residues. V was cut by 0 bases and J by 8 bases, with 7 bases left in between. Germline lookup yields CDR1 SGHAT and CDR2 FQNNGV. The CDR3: CASSLDLREKLFF. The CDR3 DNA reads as TGTGCCAGCAGCTTAGATCTGAGGGAAAAACTGTTTTTT.

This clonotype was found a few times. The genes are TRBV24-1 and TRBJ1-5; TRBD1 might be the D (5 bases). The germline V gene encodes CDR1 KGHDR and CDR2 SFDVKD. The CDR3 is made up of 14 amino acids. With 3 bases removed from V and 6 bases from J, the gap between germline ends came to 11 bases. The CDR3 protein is CATSDRYDSQPQHF. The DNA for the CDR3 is TGTGCCACCAGTGATCGCTACGACAGTCAGCCCCAGCATTTT.

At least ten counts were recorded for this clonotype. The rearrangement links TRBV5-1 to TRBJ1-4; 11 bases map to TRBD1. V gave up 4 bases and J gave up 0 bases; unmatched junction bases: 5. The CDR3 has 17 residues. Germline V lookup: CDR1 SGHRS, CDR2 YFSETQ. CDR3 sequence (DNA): TGCGCCAGCAGCCACGGACAGGGGGCTCCAACTAATGAAAAACTGTTTTTT. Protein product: CASSHGQGAPTNEKLFF.

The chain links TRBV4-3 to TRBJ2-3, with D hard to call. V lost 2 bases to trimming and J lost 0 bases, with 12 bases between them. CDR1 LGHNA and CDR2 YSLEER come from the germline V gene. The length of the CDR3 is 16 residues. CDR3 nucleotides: TGCGCCAGCAGCCAATGGTTCCGGTCGAGCACAGATACGCAGTATTTT. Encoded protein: CASSQWFRSSTDTQYF.

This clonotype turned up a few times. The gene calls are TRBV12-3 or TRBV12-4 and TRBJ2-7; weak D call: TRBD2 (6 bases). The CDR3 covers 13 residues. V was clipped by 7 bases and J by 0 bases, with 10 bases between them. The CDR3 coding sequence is TGTGCCAGCACCTTGACTAGCTCCTACGAGCAGTACTTC. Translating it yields CASTLTSSYEQYF.

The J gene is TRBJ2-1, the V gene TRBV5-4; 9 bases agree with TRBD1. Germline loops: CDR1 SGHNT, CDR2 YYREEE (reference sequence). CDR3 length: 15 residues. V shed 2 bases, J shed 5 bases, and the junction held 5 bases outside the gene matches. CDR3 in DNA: TGTGCCAGCAGCTTTGGACAGGGGTCCCACAATGAGCAGTTCTTC. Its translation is CASSFGQGSHNEQFF.

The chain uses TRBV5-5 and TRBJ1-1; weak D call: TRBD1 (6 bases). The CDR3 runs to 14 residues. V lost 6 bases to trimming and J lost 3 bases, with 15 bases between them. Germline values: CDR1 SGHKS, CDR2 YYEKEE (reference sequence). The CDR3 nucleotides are TGTGCCAGCACCGCCGCGGGGGGGCACACTGAAGCTTTCTTT. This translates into CASTAAGGHTEAFF.

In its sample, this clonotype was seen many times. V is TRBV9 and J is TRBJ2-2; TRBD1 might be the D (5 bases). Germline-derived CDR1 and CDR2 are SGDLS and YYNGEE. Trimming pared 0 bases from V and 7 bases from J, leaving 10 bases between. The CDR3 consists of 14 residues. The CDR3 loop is CASSVGGAFGELFF. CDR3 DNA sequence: TGTGCCAGCAGCGTAGGTGGGGCCTTCGGGGAGCTGTTTTTT.

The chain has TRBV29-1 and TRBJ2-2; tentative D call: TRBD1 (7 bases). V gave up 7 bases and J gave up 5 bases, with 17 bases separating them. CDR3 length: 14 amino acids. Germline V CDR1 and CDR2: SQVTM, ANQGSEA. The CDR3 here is CSAGDSRLTGELFF. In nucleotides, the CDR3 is TGCAGCGCGGGGGACAGTAGGTTGACCGGGGAGCTGTTTTTT.

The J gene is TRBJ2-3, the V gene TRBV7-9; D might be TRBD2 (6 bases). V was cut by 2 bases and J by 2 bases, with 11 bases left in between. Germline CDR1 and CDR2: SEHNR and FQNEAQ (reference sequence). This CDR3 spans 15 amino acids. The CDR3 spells CASSLIAVYTDTQYF. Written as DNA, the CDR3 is TGTGCCAGCAGCTTAATAGCGGTATACACAGATACGCAGTATTTT.

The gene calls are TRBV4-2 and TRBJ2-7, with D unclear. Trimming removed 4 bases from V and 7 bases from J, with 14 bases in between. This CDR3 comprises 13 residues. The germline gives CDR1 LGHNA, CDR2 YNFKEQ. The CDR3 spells CASSREWASEQYF. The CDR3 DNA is TGTGCCAGCAGCCGTGAGTGGGCCTCAGAGCAGTACTTC.